This T cell receptor (beta chain) was captured by sequencing in a study of radiotherapy plus CTLA-4 blockade in lung cancer. Profiled with immunoSEQ multiplex PCR; TCRdb holds only in-frame clones, not every one. This sample has about 97,000 clones, with around 74% found just once. This CDR3 is 19 amino acids long. The germline V gene has CDR1 SEHNR and CDR2 FQNEAQ (reference sequence). V lost 2 bases and J lost 0; bases outside the gene matches: 9. It was focal radiation plus CTLA-4 blockade with ipilimumab that patients with chemo-refractory metastatic non-small-cell lung cancer received. The rearrangement links TRBV7-9 to TRBJ2-1; 11 bases align to TRBD2. This clonotype was obtained from a human donor with non-small cell lung cancer who had a partial response to radiotherapy plus ipilimumab. Some clones in this sample may be carry-over from other donors' samples. Sequencing was performed on peripheral blood, taken from a patient treated with radiotherapy plus ipilimumab. For the CDR3, the DNA is TGTGCCAGCAGCTTATTCGTTGGACTAGCGGGCGGCTCCTACAATGAGCAGTTCTTC. Translating it yields CASSLFVGLAGGSYNEQFF. Variable domain in full (rest from reference TRBV7-9 and TRBJ2-1): DTGVSQNPRHKITKRGQNVTFRCDPISEHNRLYWYRQTLGQGPEFLTYFQNEAQLEKSRLLSDRFSAERPKGSFSTLEIQRTEQGDSAMYLCASSLFVGLAGGSYNEQFFGPGTRLTVL.